The sequence of this T cell receptor (beta chain) was determined in a study of T cells after yellow fever vaccination (dated by TCRdb to the late 2010s). At the level of the whole study: Libraries from fractions with low cell numbers were prepared with the SMART-Seq v4 Ultra Low Input RNA kit. Two healthy male donors, one aged 18 to 30 and one aged 30 to 40 years, were included in the cohort. To follow T-cell clones before and after primary and booster YFV17D yellow fever vaccination, bulk TCR alpha and beta repertoires were sequenced over time. Blood was collected at multiple timepoints before and after primary and secondary immunization, and bulk PBMC replicates and cell subsets were isolated.

This sample's treatment or condition label indicates: live attenuated yellow fever vaccine strain. Two biological replicates of bulk PBMCs were collected at each blood-draw timepoint. PBMCs were isolated from peripheral blood using a standard Ficoll-Paque protocol. RNA was extracted with TriZol from bulk PBMCs, CD4 and CD8 fractions, and dextramer-positive and dextramer-negative fractions. TCR cDNA was made using 5'RACE template switching, a step that added a universal primer site and unique molecular identifiers. Priming of cDNA synthesis was performed from both the TCR alpha and TCR beta constant segments. Library amplification used two PCR steps, and the second PCR step added sample barcodes and sequencing adapters. Sequencing of libraries was done on Illumina HiSeq 2500 (2x100 bp) or NovaSeq (2x150 bp). The study's processing was this. MIGEC handled demultiplexing of reads and collapsing into UMI consensus sequences, while MiXCR performed V(D)J alignment. Clonotypes responding to the vaccine were identified with edgeR on replicate PBMC samples, with the criteria of FDR below 0.01 and a log2 fold change above 5 up to day 15. Each bulk clonotype was labeled CD4 or CD8 based on which sequenced repertoire, CD4 or CD8, contained the clonotype at higher abundance. The public sequencing data were trimmed at Q25 with fastp and processed into clonotypes with MiXCR by TCRdb, which kept only in-frame beta chains. When rows share a CDR3 protein, they turn into one entry using the most common DNA and genes. It is TCRdb's table, rather than the study itself, that gives the V and J calls and clone size. For this sample the table gives 620,000 or so distinct CDR3 sequences, of which roughly a sixth were detected only once. The ten largest clones add up to around a sixth of the sample.

On the study overall, not on this receptor specifically: The study included only a couple of donors, which limits how far the findings can be generalized. Because abundant contaminating clonotypes from the bulk population could be contained in FACS-sorted repertoires, computational filtering was required. After the booster, most clones that had expanded after primary vaccination were detected again (approximately 95% of CD4 and around nine tenths of CD8), suggesting broad maintenance of memory. A small share of clonotypes occurred in both CD4 and CD8 compartments, likely arising from convergent recombination. The secondary T-cell response was weaker than the primary response but faster, peaking on day 5 instead of day 15.

This clonotype was seen only a few times. It has no known antigen specificity. No much larger clonotype is one base removed from it; base qualities were not supplied. CDR1 SGHTA and CDR2 FQGTGA are derived from the germline V gene. Counted from cysteine to phenylalanine, this CDR3 has 15 amino acids. Of all the DNA, just the CDR3 is kept, 45 bases in frame from base 1. V is cut by 3 bases and J by 5 bases, and the space between the germline ends is 14 bases. Here the sequenced sample was PBMCs, taken about 5 days after the first yellow fever vaccination. This sequence was found in a man aged 18 to 30 who received the YFV17D yellow fever vaccine. The sequence links TRBV7-3 to TRBJ2-1; a confident D gene designation cannot be given. CDR3 protein: CASSFQLGPDNEQFF. The bases are TGTGCCAGCAGCTTTCAGCTCGGACCAGACAATGAGCAGTTCTTC. Reference TRBV7-3 and TRBJ2-1 proteins supply the regions before and after the CDR3; the full variable domain is: GAGVSQTPSNKVTEKGKYVELRCDPISGHTALYWYRQSLGQGPEFLIYFQGTGAADDSGLPNDRFFAVRPEGSVSTLKIQRTERGDSAVYLCASSFQLGPDNEQFFGPGTRLTVL.